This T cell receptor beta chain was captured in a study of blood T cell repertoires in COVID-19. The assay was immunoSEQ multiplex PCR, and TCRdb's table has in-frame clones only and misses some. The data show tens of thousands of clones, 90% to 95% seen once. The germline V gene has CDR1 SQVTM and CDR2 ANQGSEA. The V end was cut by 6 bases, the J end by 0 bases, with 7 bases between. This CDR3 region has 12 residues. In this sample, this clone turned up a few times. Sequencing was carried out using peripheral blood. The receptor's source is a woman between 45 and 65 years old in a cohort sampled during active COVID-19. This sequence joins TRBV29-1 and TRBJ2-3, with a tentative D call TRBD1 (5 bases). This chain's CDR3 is CSVTASTDTQYF. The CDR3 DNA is TGCAGCGTGACAGCGAGCACAGATACGCAGTATTTT.